These 18 T cell receptor beta chains share one sample of origin, sequenced in a study of blood T cell repertoires in COVID-19. The table came from immunoSEQ multiplex PCR; TCRdb's copy has only in-frame clones and leaves some out. The data show about 180,000 clones, with roughly 86% seen just once and roughly 1.6% held by the top ten. Sequenced: peripheral blood. The origin of the receptors is a woman aged 45-60 years with acute or convalescent COVID-19.

This rearrangement joins TRBV5-1 to TRBJ2-7; 10 bases fit TRBD1. The CDR3 is made up of 15 amino acids. CDR1 and CDR2 (germline): SGHRS, YFSETQ. Germline trimming cut 5 bases from V and 5 bases from J; bases unmatched to any gene: 10. This chain's CDR3 is CASRKAQGTGDEQYF. The CDR3 nucleotides are TGCGCCAGCAGAAAAGCCCAAGGGACAGGGGACGAGCAGTACTTC.

Comment on this clone: The sample carries other DNA sequences with the same CDR3. The chain employs TRBV5-1 and TRBJ1-3; 9 nucleotides line up with TRBD1. CDR1 is SGHRS and CDR2 is YFSETQ in the germline V gene. After removal of 4 bases from V and 0 bases from J, the junction contained 2 bases not matched to a gene. The CDR3 runs to 15 residues. CDR3 loop: CASSLQGASGNTIYF. In nucleotides, the CDR3 is TGCGCCAGCAGCCTACAGGGGGCCTCTGGAAACACCATATATTTT.

The CDR3 protein is CASSQGASGSGNTIYF. The CDR3 DNA reads TGTGCCAGCAGCCAGGGGGCCAGCGGCTCTGGAAACACCATATATTTT. J is TRBJ1-3 and V is TRBV7-2; 8 nucleotides line up with TRBD1. Per germline, CDR1 SGHTA and CDR2 FQGNSA. J was trimmed by 0 bases and V by 5 bases; bases with no gene match: 6. The CDR3 is 16 amino acids.

CDR3 sequence reads: CASSPWPGQPFQETQYF. CDR3 nucleotides: TGTGCCAGCAGCCCGTGGCCGGGACAGCCTTTTCAAGAGACCCAGTACTTC. The chain joins TRBV7-9 to TRBJ2-5, with TRBD1 matching 7 bases. The CDR3 runs 17 residues. The germline gives CDR1 SEHNR, CDR2 FQNEAQ (reference sequence). Unmatched junction bases numbered 14, after V lost 5 bases and J lost 2 bases.

This chain links TRBV6-5 with TRBJ2-3, with TRBD1 matching over 7 bases. The CDR3 is made up of 15 amino acids. The ends lost 0 bases at V and 5 bases at J; junction bases unmatched: 5. Germline V gene data show CDR1 as MNHEY and CDR2 as SVGAGI. The chain's CDR3 is CASSYSWGQIDTQYF. In DNA, the CDR3 is TGTGCCAGCAGTTACTCCTGGGGACAGATAGATACGCAGTATTTT.

The rearrangement uses TRBV30 and TRBJ1-1, with 7 bases aligning to TRBD1. Looked up from germline, CDR1 is GTSNPN and CDR2 is SVGIG (reference sequence). There are 15 residues in the CDR3. J lost 0 bases, V lost 0 bases, and 4 bases had no gene match. CDR3 sequence: CAWSVQGRLNTEAFF. The CDR3 bases are TGTGCCTGGAGTGTACAGGGGCGGTTGAACACTGAAGCTTTCTTT.

The chain employs TRBV29-1 and TRBJ1-2, with D maybe TRBD1 (5 bases). The CDR3 contains 12 residues. Trimming took 2 bases from V and 5 from J, leaving 9 bases between them. Germline CDR1 is SQVTM and CDR2 is ANQGSEA. The CDR3 loop reads CSVELGGYGYTF. As DNA, the CDR3 is TGCAGCGTTGAATTGGGGGGTTATGGCTACACCTTC.

This clone was detected once. The rearrangement links TRBV11-3 to TRBJ1-3; no clear D. V shed 4 bases and J shed 1 base, with 5 bases lying between them. This CDR3 has 13 amino acids. The V gene's germline CDR1 is SGHNT and CDR2 YENEEA. DNA of the CDR3: TGTGCCAGCAGCTCAACATCTGGAAACACCATATATTTT. This sequence encodes CASSSTSGNTIYF.

V and J are TRBV12-3 or TRBV12-4 and TRBJ2-2, with D hard to call. The CDR3 totals 12 residues. Trimming left V 6 bases short and J 6 bases short, with 8 bases between. CDR3 in DNA: TGTGCCAGCAGCTTCTTCCCCGGGGAGCTGTTTTTT. It encodes CASSFFPGELFF.

This chain links TRBV3-1 (or the pseudogene TRBV3-2) with TRBJ1-3; D ambiguous. V was shortened by 0 bases and J by 0 bases, with 6 bases between the two germline ends. Germline CDR1 and CDR2: LGHDT and YNNKEL (reference sequence). CDR3 size: 15 residues. The CDR3 coding sequence is TGTGCCAGCAGCCAAGACGGTTCCTCTGGAAACACCATATATTTT. This translates into CASSQDGSSGNTIYF.

This clone has more than one count but fewer than ten. The J gene is TRBJ2-1, the V gene TRBV11-2; 7 nucleotides line up with TRBD2. The CDR3 is made up of 14 amino acids. V trimming: 3 bases; J trimming: 4 bases; junction bases outside the gene matches: 3. CDR1 is SGHAT, CDR2 FQNNGV, per germline. The CDR3 coding sequence is TGTGCCAGCAGCTTGAGCGGGGAATACAATGAGCAGTTCTTC. Protein sequence: CASSLSGEYNEQFF.

The genes are TRBV6-5 and TRBJ1-2; 9 bases line up with TRBD1. V lost 7 bases to trimming and J lost 4 bases; unmatched junction nucleotides: 10. Germline V gene lookup returns CDR1 MNHEY and CDR2 SVGAGI. The CDR3 loop spans 15 amino acids. Here the CDR3 reads CASTENRDRAYGYTF. The CDR3 DNA reads TGTGCCAGCACCGAAAACCGGGACAGGGCCTATGGCTACACCTTC.

On this clone itself: Germline is not matched at one junction end, which may reflect a read error. The rearrangement uses TRBV6-2 or TRBV6-3 and TRBJ1-1; TRBD1 agrees at 7 bases. The germline CDR1 and CDR2 sequences are MNHEY and SVGEGT. The CDR3 totals 14 residues. This chain's CDR3 is CASSYWDRNTEAFF. CDR3 bases: TGTGCCAGCAGCTACTGGGACAGGAACACTGAAGCTTTCTTT.

The V call is TRBV9, the J call TRBJ2-4; 11 nucleotides match TRBD2. V gave up 3 bases and J gave up 0 bases; unmatched junction bases: 2. The CDR3 loop spans 16 amino acids. The germline V gene encodes CDR1 SGDLS and CDR2 YYNGEE. CDR3 nucleotide sequence: TGTGCCAGCAGCGCTAGCGGGGGGCTAGCCAAAAACATTCAGTACTTC. This gives the protein CASSASGGLAKNIQYF.

This clone was seen only once. V gene TRBV6-5 combines with J gene TRBJ1-1, with TRBD1 as a possible D gene (6 bases). Germline V lookup: CDR1 MNHEY, CDR2 SVGAGI. The CDR3 totals 14 residues. Trimming stripped 6 bases from V and 7 bases from J, with 18 bases between. CDR3 nucleotides: TGTGCCAGCAGCACTCGACAGGCCAATAGTGAAGCTTTCTTT. The encoded protein is CASSTRQANSEAFF.

CDR3 in amino acids: CASSLAHAGYNEQFF. The CDR3 DNA is TGTGCCAGCAGCTTAGCGCACGCGGGCTACAATGAGCAGTTCTTC. The V gene is TRBV7-8, the J gene TRBJ2-1, with a tentative D call TRBD2 (5 bases). Looked up from germline, CDR1 is SGHVS and CDR2 is FQNEAQ. Trimming shortened V by 0 bases and J by 3 bases, and 9 bases separated the two germline ends. The CDR3 is 15 residues long.

The chain uses TRBV6-6 and TRBJ1-5; tentative D call: TRBD1 (6 bases). In germline, CDR1 is MNHNY, CDR2 SVGAGI (reference sequence). Trimming took off 6 bases at V and 2 bases at J, with 14 bases between the two ends. The CDR3 covers 15 residues. CDR3 region: CASSLQGTGNQPQHF. DNA of the CDR3: TGTGCCAGCAGCTTACAGGGTACGGGCAATCAGCCCCAGCATTTT.

The rearrangement links TRBV3-1 (or the pseudogene TRBV3-2) to TRBJ1-2; D not certain. The CDR3 totals 12 residues. Germline CDR1 is LGHDT and CDR2 is YNNKEL (reference sequence). V shed 3 bases and J shed 2 bases, with 4 bases lying between them. CDR3 protein: CASSHPNYGYTF. CDR3 nucleotide sequence: TGTGCCAGCAGCCACCCGAACTATGGCTACACCTTC.